The 31 T cell receptor beta chains presented below share a single source sample, sequenced in a study of CD8 T cells in Susac syndrome (dated by TCRdb to between 2019 and 2020). The library was prepared using the immunoSEQ multiplex PCR assay. RNA was extracted using the RNeasy kit, and roughly 0.5 to 1 microgram was reverse transcribed with random hexamers. TCRdb's own reprocessing of the public reads used fastp at Q25 and MiXCR and kept productive beta chains. Rows matching on CDR3 protein sequence are summarized as one entry with the most common DNA and genes. In this sample the table shows about 210,000 distinct CDR3 sequences, 95% of which occur a single time. The ten largest make up less than 0.095% of the sample. Sequencing was done on a sample of CD4+ T cells from PBMCs. All receptors derive from a human donor with multiple sclerosis.

This chain links TRBV3-1 with TRBJ2-3; no clear D gene. V was cut by 10 bases and J by 0 bases, with 17 bases left in between. CDR3 length equals 15 residues. Germline values: CDR1 LGHDT, CDR2 YNNKEL (reference sequence). The CDR3 protein is CATTEMVGSTDTQYF. The CDR3 DNA is TGTGCCACCACGGAGATGGTGGGTAGCACAGATACGCAGTATTTT.

The count of this clonotype is one. V is TRBV7-8 and J is TRBJ2-4, with 7 bases lining up with TRBD1. Germline V gene sequence: CDR1 SGHVS, CDR2 FQNEAQ. V dropped 1 base and J dropped 1; count of bases not matched to a gene: 4. The CDR3 runs to 16 residues. CDR3 region: CASSLGEQGAKNIQYF. CDR3 coding DNA: TGTGCCAGCAGCTTAGGGGAACAGGGGGCCAAAAACATTCAGTACTTC. Combining the CDR3 with reference TRBV7-8 and TRBJ2-4 gives the whole variable domain GAGVSQSPRYKVAKRGQDVALRCDPISGHVSLFWYQQALGQGPEFLTYFQNEAQLDKSGLPSDRFFAERPEGSVSTLKIQRTQQEDSAVYLCASSLGEQGAKNIQYFGAGTRLSVL.

This rearrangement joins TRBV9 to TRBJ1-2, with 11 bases fitting TRBD1. Germline-derived CDR1 and CDR2 are SGDLS and YYNGEE. J gave up 6 bases and V 7 bases, and 8 bases lay outside the gene matches. The CDR3 consists of 14 residues. The CDR3 here is CASSGTGGWDGYTF. DNA of the CDR3: TGTGCCAGCTCCGGGACAGGGGGTTGGGATGGCTACACCTTC.

In its sample, this clonotype was seen a few times. This rearrangement joins TRBV20-1 to TRBJ2-3, with 9 bases aligning to TRBD1. The ends lost 6 bases at V and 4 bases at J; junction bases unmatched: 2. Germline loops: CDR1 DFQATT, CDR2 SNEGSKA (reference sequence). There are 12 residues in the CDR3. CDR3 in amino acids: CSAGQGPDTQYF. CDR3 nucleotides: TGCAGTGCGGGACAGGGACCAGATACGCAGTATTTT.

The chain couples TRBV6-1 to TRBJ2-1, with D unclear. Trimming pared 6 bases from V and 8 bases from J, leaving 26 bases between. CDR1 and CDR2 (germline): MNHNS, SASEGT. The CDR3 is 17 amino acids. The CDR3 spells CASSPSGPMGPSDEQFF. The CDR3 DNA reads as TGTGCCAGCAGCCCGTCCGGACCGATGGGTCCGAGTGATGAGCAGTTCTTC.

The rearrangement joins TRBV28 to TRBJ1-2; D might be TRBD1 (6 bases). The CDR3 totals 13 residues. V lost 7 bases to trimming and J lost 2 bases, with 11 bases between them. CDR1 MDHEN and CDR2 SYDVKM come from the germline V gene. This CDR3 is CASNQQGNYGYTF. The CDR3 region has the DNA TGTGCCAGCAATCAACAGGGCAACTATGGCTACACCTTC.

The V call is TRBV20-1, the J call TRBJ2-7; D perhaps matches TRBD2 (6 bases). Per the germline V gene, CDR1 is DFQATT and CDR2 is SNEGSKA (reference sequence). The CDR3 has 16 residues. Trimming removed 7 bases from V and 3 bases from J, with 25 bases in between. Here the CDR3 reads CSVGGGLLSINYEQYF. The DNA of the CDR3 is TGCAGTGTGGGAGGAGGGCTCCTGTCCATCAACTACGAGCAGTACTTC.

The chain employs TRBV20-1 and TRBJ2-5, with D possibly TRBD2 on 6 matching bases. The V gene's germline CDR1 is DFQATT and CDR2 SNEGSKA (reference sequence). Trimming left V 6 bases short and J 1 base short, with 15 bases between. The length of the CDR3 is 14 residues. CDR3 sequence: CSAIFGGSQETQYF. CDR3 nucleotide sequence: TGCAGTGCCATCTTCGGGGGAAGCCAAGAGACCCAGTACTTC.

The chain employs TRBV15 and TRBJ2-7; no firm D call. In germline, CDR1 is LNHNV, CDR2 YYDKDF (reference sequence). The CDR3 has 15 residues. Trimming removed 5 bases from V and 5 bases from J, with 19 bases in between. The CDR3 reads CATSARPQSLDEQYF. The CDR3 DNA reads as TGTGCCACCAGCGCCAGACCCCAGTCCCTTGACGAGCAGTACTTC.

The chain combines TRBV7-2 with TRBJ2-7, with TRBD1 as a possible D gene (6 bases). Germline-derived CDR1 and CDR2 are SGHTA and FQGNSA. Trimming took off 7 bases at V and 1 base at J, with 17 bases between the two ends. CDR3 length: 15 amino acids. This chain's CDR3 is CASTHGTQRSYEQYF. DNA of the CDR3: TGTGCCAGCACCCACGGGACACAGCGTTCCTACGAGCAGTACTTC.

This chain uses TRBV20-1 with TRBJ1-5, with 8 bases fitting TRBD1. The V gene end was trimmed by 4 bases and the J gene end by 7 bases; junction bases not matched to a gene: 15. Germline V gene lookup returns CDR1 DFQATT and CDR2 SNEGSKA (reference sequence). CDR3 length: 16 amino acids. CDR3 protein: CSAKDIRQGIGQPQHF. CDR3 bases: TGCAGTGCTAAAGATATTCGACAGGGGATCGGGCAGCCCCAGCATTTT.

This chain links TRBV12-3 or TRBV12-4 with TRBJ1-6; TRBD1 matches at 7 bases. The CDR3 totals 16 residues. Trimming at V came to 2 bases and at J to 4 bases, leaving 5 bases not matched to a gene. For the CDR3, the DNA is TGTGCCAGCAGTTTAAGACCGGGACAGTATAATTCACCCCTCCACTTT. Its protein product is CASSLRPGQYNSPLHF.

This clonotype has a single count. V gene TRBV5-4 combines with J gene TRBJ2-3; unclear D gene. Germline V gene sequence: CDR1 SGHNT, CDR2 YYREEE (reference sequence). CDR3 length: 16 amino acids. Deletions cut 0 bases from V and 2 bases from J, with 13 bases between. The CDR3 is CASSLALGQDTDTQYF. CDR3 nucleotide sequence: TGTGCCAGCAGCTTGGCCTTAGGGCAAGACACAGATACGCAGTATTTT.

This chain joins TRBV24-1 and TRBJ2-7; D gene ambiguous. This CDR3 has 13 residues. Germline assignment: CDR1 KGHDR and CDR2 SFDVKD. Trimming removed 3 bases at V and 5 bases at J, with 10 bases between. CDR3 loop: CATSDPKLNEQYF. The CDR3 coding sequence is TGTGCCACCAGTGATCCGAAGCTAAACGAGCAGTACTTC.

The chain employs TRBV4-1 and TRBJ1-2; 7 positions agree with TRBD1. The germline CDR1 and CDR2 sequences are MGHRA and YSYEKL. The CDR3 has 12 residues. The V gene end was trimmed by 3 bases and the J gene end by 8 bases; junction bases not matched to a gene: 3. For the CDR3, the DNA is TGCGCCAGCAGCCATGAGACAGGGGGCTACACCTTC. Its protein product is CASSHETGGYTF.

This clonotype was recorded once. The chain couples TRBV19 to TRBJ1-5, with D hard to call. Trimming shortened V by 0 bases and J by 7 bases, and 13 bases separated the two germline ends. The germline V gene has CDR1 LNHDA and CDR2 SQIVND (reference sequence). This CDR3 contains 15 residues. The CDR3 coding sequence is TGTGCCAGTAGTATAGACACCGGCGGAGGGCAGCCCCAGCATTTT. Translating gives CASSIDTGGGQPQHF.

The CDR3, as DNA: TGTGCCAGCAGCCAAGAACGTGGTGAAGCTTTCTTT. Encoded protein: CASSQERGEAFF. The chain employs TRBV3-1 and TRBJ1-1; D call uncertain. CDR1 is LGHDT and CDR2 is YNNKEL in the germline V gene (reference sequence). V gave up 0 bases and J gave up 7 bases, with 6 bases separating them. The CDR3 sequence is 12 residues long.

The chain has TRBV2 and TRBJ2-1; the match to TRBD1 covers 9 bases. V lost 5 bases and J lost 9; bases outside the gene matches: 11. This CDR3 is 15 amino acids long. CDR1 and CDR2 from the germline V gene are SNHLY and FYNNEI. The chain's CDR3 is CASSYRGQILGEQFF. The DNA of the CDR3 is TGTGCCAGCAGTTACAGGGGGCAAATTTTGGGTGAGCAGTTCTTC.

This sequence joins TRBV2 and TRBJ2-7; possible D gene TRBD1, 6 bases. Germline V gene data show CDR1 as SNHLY and CDR2 as FYNNEI. The CDR3 runs to 13 residues. V gave up 5 bases and J gave up 5 bases, with 13 bases separating them. The CDR3 is CASSREQGHEQYF. The CDR3 DNA follows: TGTGCCAGCAGTCGTGAACAGGGTCACGAGCAGTACTTC.

The chain combines TRBV12-3 or TRBV12-4 with TRBJ2-1, with D unresolved. This CDR3 spans 14 amino acids. The ends were cut back, 5 bases at V and 2 bases at J, with 10 bases in the middle. The CDR3 coding sequence is TGTGCCAGCAGTCACAGAGAAACCTACAATGAGCAGTTCTTC. Protein sequence: CASSHRETYNEQFF.

The gene calls are TRBV3-1 and TRBJ1-6; D is ambiguous. CDR1 LGHDT and CDR2 YNNKEL come from the germline V gene (reference sequence). The V end lost 4 bases, the J end lost 0 bases, and 10 bases lay between the germline ends. The CDR3 runs to 16 residues. CDR3 sequence reads: CASSPRPGSYNSPLHF. The CDR3 nucleotides are TGTGCCAGCAGCCCTCGACCGGGCTCCTATAATTCACCCCTCCACTTT. The whole variable domain, filled in from reference TRBV3-1 and TRBJ1-6, reads DTAVSQTPKYLVTQMGNDKSIKCEQNLGHDTMYWYKQDSKKFLKIMFSYNNKELIINETVPNRFSPKSPDKAHLNLHINSLELGDSAVYFCASSPRPGSYNSPLHFGNGTRLTVT.

This chain joins TRBV12-3 or TRBV12-4 and TRBJ1-3; TRBD1 aligns across 8 bases. The CDR3 has 16 residues. Trimming at V came to 6 bases and at J to 0 bases, leaving 7 bases not matched to a gene. The CDR3 sequence: CASSWDRLNSGNTIYF. Written as DNA, the CDR3 is TGTGCCAGCAGCTGGGACAGGCTGAACTCTGGAAACACCATATATTTT.

This rearrangement joins TRBV20-1 to TRBJ2-3; tentatively, D is TRBD1 (5 bases). Germline lookup yields CDR1 DFQATT and CDR2 SNEGSKA (reference sequence). V was cut by 6 bases and J by 1 base, with 14 bases left in between. CDR3 size: 14 residues. The chain's CDR3 is CSAWGGAGTDTQYF. The CDR3 DNA reads TGCAGTGCCTGGGGTGGGGCGGGCACAGATACGCAGTATTTT.

The CDR3: CAISEDSSGSLHF. The CDR3 coding sequence is TGTGCCATCAGTGAGGACTCCAGTGGCTCCCTCCACTTT. The chain joins TRBV10-3 to TRBJ1-6; D gene uncertain. V was pared by 2 bases and J by 14 bases, with 13 bases between. Germline CDR1 ENHRY, CDR2 SYGVKD. The CDR3 is made up of 13 amino acids.

The chain couples TRBV3-1 to TRBJ1-6; 9 bases align to TRBD1. Looked up from germline, CDR1 is LGHDT and CDR2 is YNNKEL (reference sequence). The CDR3 is 16 amino acids. After removal of 4 bases from V and 7 bases from J, the junction contained 8 bases not matched to a gene. The CDR3 DNA reads as TGTGCCAGCAGCCCCTTTTCCGGGACAGGGAATTCACCCCTCCACTTT. Its translation is CASSPFSGTGNSPLHF.

V usage is TRBV7-2 and J usage is TRBJ1-6; D gene unclear. Trimming removed 0 bases from V and 11 bases from J, with 11 bases in between. Looked up from germline, CDR1 is SGHTA and CDR2 is FQGNSA. This CDR3 has 14 residues. CDR3 protein: CASSLALYGPPLHF. The CDR3 DNA reads as TGTGCCAGCAGCTTAGCGCTATACGGCCCACCCCTCCACTTT.

This chain links TRBV18 with TRBJ1-5; no clear D. Trimming took 2 bases from V and 1 from J, leaving 6 bases between them. CDR3 length: 14 amino acids. Germline CDR1 reads KGHSH; CDR2 reads LQKENI. In nucleotides, the CDR3 is TGTGCCAGCTCACCAGGACCGAGCAATCAGCCCCAGCATTTT. Encoded protein: CASSPGPSNQPQHF.

This clonotype was seen more than once but under ten times. CDR3 residues: CATSRDRGNQPQHF. CDR3 in DNA: TGTGCCACCAGCAGGGACAGGGGCAATCAGCCCCAGCATTTT. The chain has TRBV15 and TRBJ1-5, with 8 bases identical to TRBD1. Germline CDR1 reads LNHNV; CDR2 reads YYDKDF (reference sequence). V was clipped by 3 bases and J by 2 bases; unmatched bases: 0. CDR3 length equals 14 residues.

This chain joins TRBV29-1 and TRBJ2-2; possibly TRBD1 or TRBD2 for D (5 bases each). Germline V gene lookup returns CDR1 SQVTM and CDR2 ANQGSEA. V shed 4 bases and J shed 6 bases, with 18 bases lying between them. CDR3 size: 15 residues. The DNA of the CDR3 is TGCAGCGTTGTTGGGGGTCCGTTAGGGGCCGGGGAGCTGTTTTTT. It codes for CSVVGGPLGAGELFF.

This sequence joins TRBV12-3 or TRBV12-4 and TRBJ2-4, with TRBD1 as a possible D gene (7 bases). The CDR3 is 14 residues long. V was clipped by 6 bases and J by 7 bases, with 16 bases between them. The CDR3 loop is CASRTTGEANIQYF. The CDR3 bases are TGTGCCAGCAGGACCACAGGGGAGGCGAACATTCAGTACTTC.

The V call is TRBV2, the J call TRBJ2-1; 8 bases map to TRBD1. Germline-derived CDR1 and CDR2 are SNHLY and FYNNEI. The CDR3 runs 11 residues. After removal of 6 bases from V and 12 bases from J, the junction contained 4 bases not matched to a gene. The CDR3 is CASRGQGRQFF. In nucleotides, the CDR3 is TGTGCCAGCAGAGGACAGGGCAGGCAGTTCTTC.